The 2 T cell receptor beta chains below all came from one sample that was sequenced in a study of cytomegalovirus exposure and HLA in healthy donors. In the PCR, 60 Vbeta and 13 Jbeta primers were used. Produced via immunoSEQ multiplex PCR; TCRdb's table is partial and in-frame only. The sample holds some 180,000 clones, roughly 78% seen once. The sequenced sample consisted of PBMCs. Every receptor here comes from a woman aged 25-40 years in good health and CMV-seropositive.

The gene calls are TRBV2 and TRBJ2-3; TRBD1 matches at 7 bases. V gave up 6 bases and J gave up 5 bases; unmatched junction bases: 8. Germline V gene data show CDR1 as SNHLY and CDR2 as FYNNEI. The CDR3 has 14 residues. The CDR3 DNA reads TGTGCCAGCAGGAGGGAAGGGGGCAGAGATACGCAGTATTTT. Protein sequence: CASRREGGRDTQYF.

V gene TRBV9 combines with J gene TRBJ1-2, with no clear D. The CDR3 consists of 15 residues. Germline lookup yields CDR1 SGDLS and CDR2 YYNGEE. Trimming removed 0 bases from V and 7 bases from J, with 16 bases in between. CDR3 sequence: CASSVVPSTDTGYTF. The CDR3 DNA reads TGTGCCAGCAGCGTAGTCCCCTCGACCGACACTGGCTACACCTTC.